The 2 T cell receptor beta chains given below trace back to one sample, sequenced in a study of shared clonotypes between healthy human individuals. Generated by immunoSEQ multiplex PCR, the TCRdb table keeps only in-frame clones and is missing some. The sample yields a few million clones, under 95% seen once. The source material was naive CD4+ T cells from PBMCs. Subset here: CD45RA+ positively selected. The receptors come from a young man in good health. Some clones in this sample may be carry-over from other donors' samples.

This clone turned up a few times. The V gene is TRBV28, the J gene TRBJ1-2; 10 bases fit TRBD1. Germline lookup yields CDR1 MDHEN and CDR2 SYDVKM. Unmatched junction bases numbered 12, after V lost 4 bases and J lost 4 bases. CDR3 length: 17 residues. CDR3 residues: CASSSLMWDRGSYGYTF. CDR3 coding DNA: TGTGCCAGCAGTTCCTTAATGTGGGACAGGGGTAGCTATGGCTACACCTTC.

This clone is a singleton in its sample. The chain is built from TRBV30 and TRBJ1-1; D is perhaps TRBD1 (6 bases). With 3 bases removed from V and 0 bases from J, the gap between germline ends came to 14 bases. The CDR3 contains 15 residues. Germline CDR1 and CDR2: GTSNPN and SVGIG (reference sequence). CDR3 protein: CAWSRGDRLNTEAFF. The DNA of the CDR3 is TGTGCCTGGAGCCGTGGAGACAGGTTGAACACTGAAGCTTTCTTT.